This TCR beta chain originates from a study of CD8 T cells in Susac syndrome. Random hexamers were used to reverse transcribe an amount of about 0.5 to 1 ug RNA. TCRdb itself ran the immunoSEQ multiplex PCR reads through MiXCR, one entry per CDR3 protein. Here the sample spans about 120,000 distinct CDR3 sequences, around 90% being singletons. V was clipped by 5 bases and J by 7 bases, with 17 bases between them. CDR3 length: 14 amino acids. Per the germline V gene, CDR1 is KGHSH and CDR2 is LQKENI. The sequence was collected from a human donor in good health. V gene TRBV18 combines with J gene TRBJ1-2; TRBD1 is a possible D gene (5 bases). The sample comprised CD4+ T cells from PBMCs. CDR3 DNA: TGTGCCAGCTCATCGTCCCAGGGAGTCAGTGGCTACACCTTC. It specifies CASSSSQGVSGYTF.